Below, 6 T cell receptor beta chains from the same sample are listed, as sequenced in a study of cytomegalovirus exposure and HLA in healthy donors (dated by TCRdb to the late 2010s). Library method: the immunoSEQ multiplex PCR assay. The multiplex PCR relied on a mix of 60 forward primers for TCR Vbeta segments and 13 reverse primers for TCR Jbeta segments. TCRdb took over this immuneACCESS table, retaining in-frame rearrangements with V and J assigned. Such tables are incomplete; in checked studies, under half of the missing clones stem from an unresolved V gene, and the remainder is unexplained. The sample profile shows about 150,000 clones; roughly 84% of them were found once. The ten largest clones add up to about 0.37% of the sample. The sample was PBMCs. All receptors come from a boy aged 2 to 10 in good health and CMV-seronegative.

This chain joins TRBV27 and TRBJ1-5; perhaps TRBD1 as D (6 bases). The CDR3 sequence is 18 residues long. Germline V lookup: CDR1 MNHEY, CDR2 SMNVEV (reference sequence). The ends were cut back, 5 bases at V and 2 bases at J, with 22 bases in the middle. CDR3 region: CASSPTPGIWGRNQPQHF. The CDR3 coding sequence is TGTGCCAGCAGTCCGACCCCCGGGATTTGGGGGCGCAATCAGCCCCAGCATTTT.

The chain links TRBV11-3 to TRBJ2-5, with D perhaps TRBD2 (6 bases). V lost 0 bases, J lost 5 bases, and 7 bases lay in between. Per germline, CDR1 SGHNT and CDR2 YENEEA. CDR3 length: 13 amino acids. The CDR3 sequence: CASSLDGGETQYF. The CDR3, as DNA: TGTGCCAGCAGCTTAGATGGGGGGGAGACCCAGTACTTC.

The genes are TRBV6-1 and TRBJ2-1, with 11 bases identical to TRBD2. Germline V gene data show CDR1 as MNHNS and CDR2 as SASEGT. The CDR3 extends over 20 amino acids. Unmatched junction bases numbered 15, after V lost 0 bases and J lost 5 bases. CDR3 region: CASSEASELAGVLLHNEQFF. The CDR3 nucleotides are TGTGCCAGCAGTGAAGCGTCGGAACTAGCGGGAGTTTTATTGCACAATGAGCAGTTCTTC.

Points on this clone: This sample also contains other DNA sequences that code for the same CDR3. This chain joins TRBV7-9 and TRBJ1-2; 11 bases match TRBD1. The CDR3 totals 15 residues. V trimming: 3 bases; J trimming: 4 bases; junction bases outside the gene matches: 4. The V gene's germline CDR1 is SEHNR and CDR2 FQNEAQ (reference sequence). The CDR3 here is CASSLRGTGGYGYTF. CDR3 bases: TGTGCCAGCAGCTTGCGGGGGACAGGGGGCTATGGCTACACCTTC.

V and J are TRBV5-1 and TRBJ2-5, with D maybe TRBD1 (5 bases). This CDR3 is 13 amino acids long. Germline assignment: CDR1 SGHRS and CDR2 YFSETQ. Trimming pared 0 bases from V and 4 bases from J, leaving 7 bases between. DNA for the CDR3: TGCGCCAGCAGCTTGGAAGGGGTAGAGACCCAGTACTTC. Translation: CASSLEGVETQYF.

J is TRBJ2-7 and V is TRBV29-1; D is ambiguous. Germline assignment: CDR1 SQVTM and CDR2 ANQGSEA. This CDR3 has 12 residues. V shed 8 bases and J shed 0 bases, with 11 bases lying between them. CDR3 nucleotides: TGCAGCTTCATAATTAGCTCCTACGAGCAGTACTTC. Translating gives CSFIISSYEQYF.